The rows below give T cell receptor beta chains drawn from one sample of a study of blood T cell repertoires in COVID-19. The repertoire was sequenced with immunoSEQ multiplex PCR; TCRdb's copy has only in-frame clones and lacks some. The sample carries 100,000 to 150,000 clones, over 75% recorded once. The sample taken for sequencing was peripheral blood. The receptors derive from a man aged 70 or older with active COVID-19. Each CDR3 is given with its conserved first and last residue.

>TRBV28|TRBJ1-6
CASRASQGLGGSPLHF
>TRBV7-9|TRBJ1-5
CASSLGLSHQPQHF
>TRBV2|TRBJ2-7
CASRRGYEQYF
>TRBV9|TRBJ2-4
CASSVDWELAKNIQYF
>TRBV5-1|TRBJ1-1
CASSSLQGGPEAFF
>TRBV19|TRBJ2-7
CASSLQYGLAAGEQYF
>TRBV19|TRBJ2-3
CATSPGGGLGDTQYF
>TRBV5-1|TRBJ2-1
CASSLLLASGRNEQFF
>TRBV20-1|TRBJ2-2
CSASFALAGETGELFF
>TRBV5-1|TRBJ2-2
CASSLGRGFTGELFF
>TRBV11-2|TRBJ2-4
CASSPRAGKGDIQYF
>TRBV9|TRBJ2-1
CASSVEENEQFF
>TRBV7-9|TRBJ1-1
CASSSPTGWNTEAFF
>TRBV14|TRBJ2-5
CASSQVRETQYF
>TRBV29-1|TRBJ1-2
CSVEANSYGYTF
>TRBV24-1|TRBJ1-5
CATSAQISNQPQHF
>TRBV9|TRBJ2-7
CASSGGTSGITHEQYF
>TRBV28|TRBJ2-5
CASRRGQGYQETQYF
>TRBV19|TRBJ1-5
CASSIGQGGQPQHF
>TRBV5-4|TRBJ1-6
CASSGTGNSPLHF
>TRBV29-1|TRBJ2-3
CSVSSGSTDTQYF
>TRBV6-5|TRBJ2-5
CASSYSRGKETQYF
>TRBV7-2|TRBJ1-6
CASSSGLVNSPLHF
>TRBV24-1|TRBJ2-7
CATSTPGPGGYEQYF
>TRBV15|TRBJ2-7
CATSRHPGTGDTRHEQYF
>TRBV7-9|TRBJ1-6
CASSLRGNSPLHF
>TRBV18|TRBJ2-5
CASSPRTGKETQYF
>TRBV24-1|TRBJ2-1
CATSDRSLAGDDNEQFF
>TRBV2|TRBJ1-2
CASSESAGPYGYTF
>TRBV10-2|TRBJ2-1
CASLPGLSYNEQFF
>TRBV5-6|TRBJ1-2
CASSFSGGYTF